Listed below are T cell receptor beta chains from one sample, sequenced in a study of blood T cell repertoires in COVID-19. The repertoire was sequenced with immunoSEQ multiplex PCR; TCRdb's copy has only in-frame clones and lacks some. The data contain roughly 100,000 clones, roughly 89% of them seen just once; the ten biggest clones take up 15% to 20%. What was sequenced was peripheral blood. The receptors shown here come from a woman aged 80 or over in a cohort sampled during active COVID-19. Both conserved end residues are part of each CDR3. D genes are given only for firm matches. Size is stated for part of the rows, as once, few or many counts, or as a class when the clone is expanded.

CDR3 length,J gene,clone size,V gene,D gene,CDR3 DNA,CDR3 protein
15,TRBJ1-1,NA,TRBV7-9,TRBD1,TGTGCCAGCAGCCCCGACAGGGGTTGGAACACTGAAGCTTTCTTT,CASSPDRGWNTEAFF
20,TRBJ2-7,NA,TRBV28,NA,TGTGCCAGCAGTTTGATTCTAATCGACAGGCGCTTGACGAGCTCCTACGAGCAGTACTTC,CASSLILIDRRLTSSYEQYF
16,TRBJ2-3,once,TRBV3-1/TRBV3-2,TRBD1,TGTGCCAGCAGCCGCCGACAGGGGGGAAAATCAGATACGCAGTATTTT,CASSRRQGGKSDTQYF
16,TRBJ2-2,NA,TRBV7-3,TRBD2,TGTGCCAGCAGCGTGCAACCGGGGGGGAACTCCGGGGAGCTGTTTTTT,CASSVQPGGNSGELFF
15,TRBJ2-1,NA,TRBV19,NA,TGTGCCAGTGCCATCCAGGGTGGCTCCTACAATGAGCAGTTCTTC,CASAIQGGSYNEQFF
15,TRBJ1-3,NA,TRBV3-1/TRBV3-2,NA,TGTGCCAGCAGCCAAGGAAGGAGCTCTGGAAACACCATATATTTT,CASSQGRSSGNTIYF
14,TRBJ2-5,once,TRBV6-5,TRBD2,TGTGCCAGCAGTCCTGGACTAGCGGAAATGTCCCAGTACTTC,CASSPGLAEMSQYF
16,TRBJ2-6,NA,TRBV7-9,NA,TGTGCCAGCAGCTCCGAGTCTCCGGAGGCGGCCAACGTCCTGACTTTC,CASSSESPEAANVLTF
14,TRBJ2-2,NA,TRBV24-1,TRBD2,TGTGCCACCAAAGCGGGAGGGTACACCGGGGAGCTGTTTTTT,CATKAGGYTGELFF
14,TRBJ1-6,once,TRBV7-7,TRBD1,TGTGCTAGCAGCCGGGACAGCGGGGGATCACCCCTCCACTTT,CASSRDSGGSPLHF
13,TRBJ1-2,NA,TRBV6-5,TRBD1,TGTGCCAGCGAAAGGGACAGCTTTAATGGCTACACCTTC,CASERDSFNGYTF
17,TRBJ2-7,NA,TRBV28,TRBD2,TGTGCCAGCAGATGGCGACGGTCTAGCGGGAGTACCTACGAGCAGTACTTC,CASRWRRSSGSTYEQYF
17,TRBJ2-6,NA,TRBV19,TRBD1,TGTGCCAGTAGTATAGGTCAGGGGGTGGCTGGGGCCAACGTCCTGACTTTC,CASSIGQGVAGANVLTF
12,TRBJ1-2,NA,TRBV30,NA,TGTGCCTGGGAACAGGTTAACTATGGCTACACCTTC,CAWEQVNYGYTF
14,TRBJ1-1,NA,TRBV6-2/TRBV6-3,NA,TGTGCCAGCAGCCGTGCCCGGGGGGACACTGAAGCTTTCTTT,CASSRARGDTEAFF
12,TRBJ2-1,once,TRBV5-1,NA,TGCGCCAGCAGCTCGCCGGGGAATGAGCAGTTCTTC,CASSSPGNEQFF
16,TRBJ2-1,NA,TRBV27,TRBD2,TGTGCCAGCACCTCCACGAGGGTAGCGGGGGGGGGTGAGCAGTTCTTC,CASTSTRVAGGGEQFF
12,TRBJ2-1,NA,TRBV7-6,NA,TGTGCCAGCAGCTTAAGGTCGGGTGAGCAGTTCTTC,CASSLRSGEQFF
13,TRBJ2-5,NA,TRBV5-1,NA,TGCGCCAGCAGCTGGACAGCCCAAGAGACCCAGTACTTC,CASSWTAQETQYF
16,TRBJ2-1,NA,TRBV7-2,TRBD2,TGTGCCAGCAGCGGTCCGGGGCGGGAGGTCTACAATGAGCAGTTCTTC,CASSGPGREVYNEQFF
13,TRBJ2-3,NA,TRBV11-2,TRBD2,TGTGCCAGCAGCCCGGGACTAGCAGATACGCAGTATTTT,CASSPGLADTQYF
16,TRBJ1-1,NA,TRBV15,TRBD1,TGTGCCACCAGCAGAGGAGACAGGGGGGCGATGGCTGAAGCTTTCTTT,CATSRGDRGAMAEAFF
18,TRBJ1-4,NA,TRBV7-2,TRBD1,TGTGCCAGCAGTCGAAACGACAGGGGCACGGGACCTAGGGAAAAACTGTTTTTT,CASSRNDRGTGPREKLFF
14,TRBJ2-5,NA,TRBV27,NA,TGTGCCAGCAGTTTAAGGGACAACCAAGAGACCCAGTACTTC,CASSLRDNQETQYF
18,TRBJ1-5,NA,TRBV23-1,NA,TGCGCCAGCAGCCGCGCGACTCTCGGTAGAGGAGGCAATCAGCCCCAGCATTTT,CASSRATLGRGGNQPQHF
14,TRBJ1-1,NA,TRBV5-4,NA,TGTGCCAGCAGCTTGACGGGTAGAGACACTGAAGCTTTCTTT,CASSLTGRDTEAFF
14,TRBJ2-5,NA,TRBV6-5,TRBD1,TGTGCCAGCAGCCGAGACAGGGTCCAAGAGACCCAGTACTTC,CASSRDRVQETQYF
12,TRBJ2-7,NA,TRBV10-3,NA,TGTGCCACCTCTAAGAATGACTACGAGCAGTACTTC,CATSKNDYEQYF
15,TRBJ1-2,NA,TRBV18,TRBD1,TGTGCCAGCTCACCACAAGGGACAGGGGGCCACGGCTACACCTTC,CASSPQGTGGHGYTF
15,TRBJ2-1,NA,TRBV6-5,TRBD2,TGTGCCAGCAGTTACAGTCTAGCGGGGCCGTATGAGCAGTTCTTC,CASSYSLAGPYEQFF
14,TRBJ1-1,NA,TRBV6-1,NA,TGTGCCAGCAGTGACAGGGGCCTAGGCTCTGAAGCTTTCTTT,CASSDRGLGSEAFF
14,TRBJ2-2,NA,TRBV2,NA,TGTGCCAGCAACACCGGGACATCGGCCGGGGAGCTGTTTTTT,CASNTGTSAGELFF
14,TRBJ2-1,NA,TRBV25-1,TRBD2,TGTGCCAGCAGCACTAGCGGGGGGCTCCATGAGCAGTTCTTC,CASSTSGGLHEQFF
16,TRBJ2-1,NA,TRBV7-8,NA,TGTGCCAGCAGTTTAGTGGCGGGGGCGTCCTACAATGAGCAGTTCTTC,CASSLVAGASYNEQFF
14,TRBJ1-2,NA,TRBV3-1/TRBV3-2,TRBD1,TGTGCCAGCAGCCAAGTCGACAGGGGGCCCGGCTACACCTTC,CASSQVDRGPGYTF
13,TRBJ1-4,NA,TRBV6-1,NA,TGTGCCAGCAGTGATCGGACTAATGAAAAACTGTTTTTT,CASSDRTNEKLFF
16,TRBJ2-1,NA,TRBV30,NA,TGTGCCTGGAGTCGGTCGCAGGGGATAGCCTACAATGAGCAGTTCTTC,CAWSRSQGIAYNEQFF
15,TRBJ2-7,NA,TRBV14,TRBD2,TGTGCCAGCAGCCAAGATCCCGCTAGCGGGAGACAGCAGTACTTC,CASSQDPASGRQQYF
17,TRBJ2-2,NA,TRBV27,TRBD2,TGTGCCAGCAGTTTACGTAGCGGGGGATCGAACACCGGGGAGCTGTTTTTT,CASSLRSGGSNTGELFF
13,TRBJ1-1,once,TRBV29-1,NA,TGCAGTACCTTGGGAGGGGTGAACACTGAAGCTTTCTTT,CSTLGGVNTEAFF
14,TRBJ2-2,NA,TRBV7-2,NA,TGTGCCAGCAGCCCGGCAGGGGCCCCCGGGGAGCTGTTTTTT,CASSPAGAPGELFF
13,TRBJ2-2,NA,TRBV7-3,NA,TGTGCCAGCAGGGAGATGGCCACCGGGGAGCTGTTTTTT,CASREMATGELFF
16,TRBJ1-4,NA,TRBV19,NA,TGTGCCAGTAGTACCCGAGGCCCGGTTCGAGGTGAAAAACTGTTTTTT,CASSTRGPVRGEKLFF
16,TRBJ2-7,NA,TRBV5-1,NA,TGCGCCAGCAGTCAGGTCCCGGCGGGAAGCTCCTACGAGCAGTACTTC,CASSQVPAGSSYEQYF
14,TRBJ2-3,NA,TRBV27,NA,TGTGCCAGCAGTTTGCGGCAGCCTGGAGATACGCAGTATTTT,CASSLRQPGDTQYF
15,TRBJ2-1,few,TRBV7-3,TRBD1,TGTGCCAGCAGCTCCCGGACAGGGATGGACAATGAGCAGTTCTTC,CASSSRTGMDNEQFF
15,TRBJ1-1,medium-sized,TRBV7-9,NA,TGTGCCAGCAGCTCGGTGGCGAGGGGGGGCACTGAAGCTTTCTTT,CASSSVARGGTEAFF
17,TRBJ2-5,NA,TRBV7-9,TRBD2,TGTGCCAGCAGCATGACTAGCGGGGGAAGTTGGCAAGAGACCCAGTACTTC,CASSMTSGGSWQETQYF
15,TRBJ2-1,NA,TRBV18,TRBD2,TGTGCCAGCTCACCACCCCAGCGGGGGGGCCGGGAGCAGTTCTTC,CASSPPQRGGREQFF